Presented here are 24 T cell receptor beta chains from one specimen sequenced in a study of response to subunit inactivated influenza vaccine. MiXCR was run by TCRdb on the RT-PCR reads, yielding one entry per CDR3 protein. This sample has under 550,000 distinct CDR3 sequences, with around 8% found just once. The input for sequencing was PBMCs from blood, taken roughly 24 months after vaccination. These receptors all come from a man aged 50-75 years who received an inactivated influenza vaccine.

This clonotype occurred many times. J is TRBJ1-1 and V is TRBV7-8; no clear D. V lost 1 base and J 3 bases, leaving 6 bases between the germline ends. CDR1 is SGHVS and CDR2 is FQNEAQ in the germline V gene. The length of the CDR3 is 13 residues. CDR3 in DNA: TGTGCCAGCAGCTTAGTAGAGGACACTGAAGCTTTCTTT. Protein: CASSLVEDTEAFF.

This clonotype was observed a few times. In DNA form, the CDR3 reads TGTGCCAGCAGTGTGACAGGGGCGATGGGGGAGACCCAGTACTTC. It encodes CASSVTGAMGETQYF. This rearrangement joins TRBV6-1 to TRBJ2-5; the match to TRBD1 covers 8 bases. Germline trimming cut 4 bases from V and 5 bases from J; bases unmatched to any gene: 9. This CDR3 has 15 residues. Germline CDR1 MNHNS, CDR2 SASEGT.

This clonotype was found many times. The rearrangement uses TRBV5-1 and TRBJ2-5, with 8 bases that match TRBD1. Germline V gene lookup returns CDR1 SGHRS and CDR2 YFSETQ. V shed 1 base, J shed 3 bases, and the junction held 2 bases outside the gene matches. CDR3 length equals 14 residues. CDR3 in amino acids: CASSLQDREETQYF. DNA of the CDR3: TGCGCCAGCAGCTTGCAGGACAGGGAAGAGACCCAGTACTTC.

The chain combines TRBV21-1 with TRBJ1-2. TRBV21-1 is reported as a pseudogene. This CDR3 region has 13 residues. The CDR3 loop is CASSSGRTYGYTF. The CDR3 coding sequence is TGTGCCAGCAGCAGTGGGAGGACCTATGGCTACACCTTC.

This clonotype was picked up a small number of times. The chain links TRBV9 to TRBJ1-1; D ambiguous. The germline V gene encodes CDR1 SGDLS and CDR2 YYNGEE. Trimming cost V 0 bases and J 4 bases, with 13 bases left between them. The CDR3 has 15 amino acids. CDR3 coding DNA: TGTGCCAGCAGCGTAGAGGTAGACGGTCCCACTGAAGCTTTCTTT. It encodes CASSVEVDGPTEAFF.

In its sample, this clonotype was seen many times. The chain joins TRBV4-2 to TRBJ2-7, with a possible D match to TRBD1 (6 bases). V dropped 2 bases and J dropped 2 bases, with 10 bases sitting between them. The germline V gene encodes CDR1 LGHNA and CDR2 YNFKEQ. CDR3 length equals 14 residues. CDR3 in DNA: TGTGCCAGCAGCCAACAGGACAGCACCTACGAGCAGTACTTC. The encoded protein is CASSQQDSTYEQYF.

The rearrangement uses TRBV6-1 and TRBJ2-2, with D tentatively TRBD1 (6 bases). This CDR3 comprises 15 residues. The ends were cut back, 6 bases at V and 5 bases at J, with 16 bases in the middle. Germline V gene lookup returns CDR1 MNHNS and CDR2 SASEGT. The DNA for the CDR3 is TGTGCCAGCAGCAAACCTCCAACAGGGACCGGGGAGCTGTTTTTT. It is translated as CASSKPPTGTGELFF.

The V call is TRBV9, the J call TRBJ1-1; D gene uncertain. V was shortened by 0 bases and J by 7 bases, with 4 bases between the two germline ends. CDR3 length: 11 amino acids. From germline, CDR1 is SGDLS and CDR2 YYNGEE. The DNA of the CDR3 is TGTGCCAGCAGCGTAGAGGATGAAGCTTTCTTT. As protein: CASSVEDEAFF. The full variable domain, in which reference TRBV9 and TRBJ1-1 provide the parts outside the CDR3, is DSGVTQTPKHLITATGQRVTLRCSPRSGDLSVYWYQQSLDQGLQFLIQYYNGEERAKGNILERFSAQQFPDLHSELNLSSLELGDSALYFCASSVEDEAFFGQGTRLTVV.

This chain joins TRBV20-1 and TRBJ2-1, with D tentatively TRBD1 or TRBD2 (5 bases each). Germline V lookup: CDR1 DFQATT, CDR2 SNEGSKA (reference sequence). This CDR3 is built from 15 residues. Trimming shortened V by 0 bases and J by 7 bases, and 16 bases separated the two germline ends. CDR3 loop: CSARDPGPTRNEQFF. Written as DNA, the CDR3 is TGCAGTGCTAGAGATCCGGGACCAACTCGAAATGAGCAGTTCTTC.

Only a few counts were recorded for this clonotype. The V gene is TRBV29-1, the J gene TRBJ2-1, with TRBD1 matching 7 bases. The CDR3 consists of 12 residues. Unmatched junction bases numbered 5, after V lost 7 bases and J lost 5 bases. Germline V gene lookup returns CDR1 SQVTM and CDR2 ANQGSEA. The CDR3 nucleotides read TGCAGCGCCCGGACAGGTAACAATGAGCAGTTCTTC. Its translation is CSARTGNNEQFF.

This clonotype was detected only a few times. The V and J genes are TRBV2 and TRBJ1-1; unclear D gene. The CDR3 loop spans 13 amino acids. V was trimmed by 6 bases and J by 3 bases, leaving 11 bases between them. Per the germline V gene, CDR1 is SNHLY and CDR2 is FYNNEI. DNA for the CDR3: TGTGCCAGCAGAGTGACGGCGGACACTGAAGCTTTCTTT. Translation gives CASRVTADTEAFF.

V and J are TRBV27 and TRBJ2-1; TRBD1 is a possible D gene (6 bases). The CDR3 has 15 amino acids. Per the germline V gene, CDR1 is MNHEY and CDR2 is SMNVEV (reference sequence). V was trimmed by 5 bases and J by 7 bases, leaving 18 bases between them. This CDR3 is CASSPMNLQGNEQFF. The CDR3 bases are TGTGCCAGCAGTCCAATGAACTTACAGGGTAATGAGCAGTTCTTC.

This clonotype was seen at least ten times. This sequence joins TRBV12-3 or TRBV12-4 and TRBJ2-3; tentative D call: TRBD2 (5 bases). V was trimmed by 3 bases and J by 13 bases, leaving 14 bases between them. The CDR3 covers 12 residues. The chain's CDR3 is CASSLVDSTEYF. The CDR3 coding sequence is TGTGCCAGCAGTTTGGTGGACTCGACTGAGTATTTT.

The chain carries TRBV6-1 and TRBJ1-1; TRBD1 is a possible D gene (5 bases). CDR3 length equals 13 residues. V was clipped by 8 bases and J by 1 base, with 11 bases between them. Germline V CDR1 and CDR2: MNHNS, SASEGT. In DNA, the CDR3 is TGTGCCAGCGGCAGGGACCAGAACACTGAAGCTTTCTTT. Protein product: CASGRDQNTEAFF.

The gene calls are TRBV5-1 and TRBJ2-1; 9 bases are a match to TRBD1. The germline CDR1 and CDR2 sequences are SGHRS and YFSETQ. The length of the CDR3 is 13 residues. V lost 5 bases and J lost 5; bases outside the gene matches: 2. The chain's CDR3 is CASRWTGDNEQFF. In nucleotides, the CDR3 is TGCGCCAGCAGATGGACAGGGGACAATGAGCAGTTCTTC.

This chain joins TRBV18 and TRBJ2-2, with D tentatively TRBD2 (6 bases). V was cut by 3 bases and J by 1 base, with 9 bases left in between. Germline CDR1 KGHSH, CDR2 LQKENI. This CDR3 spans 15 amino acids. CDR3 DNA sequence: TGTGCCAGCTCACCGGGGACTCAGAACACCGGGGAGCTGTTTTTT. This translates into CASSPGTQNTGELFF.

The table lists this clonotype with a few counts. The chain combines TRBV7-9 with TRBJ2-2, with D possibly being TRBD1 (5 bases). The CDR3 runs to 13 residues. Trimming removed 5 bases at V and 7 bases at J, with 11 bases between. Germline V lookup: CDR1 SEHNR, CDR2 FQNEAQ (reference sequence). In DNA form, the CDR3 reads TGTGCCAGCAGCCTACAGGAAATCGGGGAGCTGTTTTTT. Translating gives CASSLQEIGELFF.

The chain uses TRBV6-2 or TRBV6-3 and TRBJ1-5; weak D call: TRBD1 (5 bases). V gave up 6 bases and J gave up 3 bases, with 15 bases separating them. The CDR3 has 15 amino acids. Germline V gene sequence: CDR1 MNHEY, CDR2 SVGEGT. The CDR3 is CASRPRGSPNQPQHF. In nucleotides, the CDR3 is TGTGCCAGCAGGCCTCGGGGGAGCCCCAATCAGCCCCAGCATTTT.

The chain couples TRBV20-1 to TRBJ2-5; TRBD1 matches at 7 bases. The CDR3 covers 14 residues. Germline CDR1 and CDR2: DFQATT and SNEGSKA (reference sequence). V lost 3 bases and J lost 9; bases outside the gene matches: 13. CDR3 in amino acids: CSASNKGTASPQYF. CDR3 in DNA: TGCAGTGCTAGTAATAAAGGGACAGCCTCTCCCCAGTACTTC.

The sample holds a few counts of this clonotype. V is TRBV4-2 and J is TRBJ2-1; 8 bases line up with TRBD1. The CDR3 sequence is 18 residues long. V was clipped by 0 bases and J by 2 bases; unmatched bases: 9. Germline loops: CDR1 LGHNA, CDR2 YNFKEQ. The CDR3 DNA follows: TGTGCCAGCAGCCAAGAAGGGACAGGCCCCGGACCCTACAATGAGCAGTTCTTC. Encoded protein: CASSQEGTGPGPYNEQFF.

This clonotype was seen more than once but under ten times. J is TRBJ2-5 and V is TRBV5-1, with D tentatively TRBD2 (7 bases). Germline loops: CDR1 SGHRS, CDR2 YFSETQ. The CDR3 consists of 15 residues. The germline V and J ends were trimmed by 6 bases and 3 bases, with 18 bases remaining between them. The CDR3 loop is CASKRGGDSKETQYF. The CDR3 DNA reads TGCGCCAGCAAGAGGGGGGGTGACTCAAAAGAGACCCAGTACTTC.

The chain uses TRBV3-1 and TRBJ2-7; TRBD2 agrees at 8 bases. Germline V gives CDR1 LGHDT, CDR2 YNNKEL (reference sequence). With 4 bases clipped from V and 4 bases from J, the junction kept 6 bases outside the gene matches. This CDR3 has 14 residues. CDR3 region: CASSRSSGSYEQYF. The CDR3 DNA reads TGTGCCAGCAGCCGTTCCAGCGGGAGTTACGAGCAGTACTTC.

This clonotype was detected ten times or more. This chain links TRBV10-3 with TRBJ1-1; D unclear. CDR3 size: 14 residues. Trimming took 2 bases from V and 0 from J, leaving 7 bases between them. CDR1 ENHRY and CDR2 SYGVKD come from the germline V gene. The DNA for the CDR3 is TGTGCCATCAGTGAGGGAGGCATGAACACTGAAGCTTTCTTT. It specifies CAISEGGMNTEAFF.

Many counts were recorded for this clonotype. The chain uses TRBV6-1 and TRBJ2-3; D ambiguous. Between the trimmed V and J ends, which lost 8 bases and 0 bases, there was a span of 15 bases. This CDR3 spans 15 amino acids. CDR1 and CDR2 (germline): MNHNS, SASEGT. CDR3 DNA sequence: TGTGCCAGCGCGGCCGCGGCGGCTAGCACAGATACGCAGTATTTT. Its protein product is CASAAAAASTDTQYF.